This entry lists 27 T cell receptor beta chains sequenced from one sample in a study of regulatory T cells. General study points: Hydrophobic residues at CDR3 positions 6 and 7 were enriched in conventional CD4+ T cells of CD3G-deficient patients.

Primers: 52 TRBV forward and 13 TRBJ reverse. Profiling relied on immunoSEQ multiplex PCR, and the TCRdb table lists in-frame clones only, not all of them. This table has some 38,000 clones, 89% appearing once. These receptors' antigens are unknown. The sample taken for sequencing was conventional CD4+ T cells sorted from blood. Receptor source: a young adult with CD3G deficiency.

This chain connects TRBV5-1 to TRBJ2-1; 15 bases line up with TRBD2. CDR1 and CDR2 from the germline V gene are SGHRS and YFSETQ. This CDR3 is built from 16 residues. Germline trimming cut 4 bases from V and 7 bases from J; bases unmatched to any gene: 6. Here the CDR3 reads CASSAGLAGGQNEQFF. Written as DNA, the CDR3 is TGCGCCAGCAGCGCGGGACTAGCGGGAGGTCAAAATGAGCAGTTCTTC.

CDR3 DNA sequence: TGTGCCAGTAGCCGGAGCCTAGGGTACAATGAGCAGTTCTTC. Translation: CASSRSLGYNEQFF. The chain couples TRBV19 to TRBJ2-1; D is unresolved. The V gene's germline CDR1 is LNHDA and CDR2 SQIVND (reference sequence). V was clipped by 6 bases and J by 4 bases, with 13 bases between them. This CDR3 region has 14 residues.

CDR3 nucleotide sequence: TGTGCCAGTAGTATACGGGATTCAAACTATGGCTACACCTTC. It specifies CASSIRDSNYGYTF. The V and J genes are TRBV19 and TRBJ1-2; no definite D call. Per the germline V gene, CDR1 is LNHDA and CDR2 is SQIVND (reference sequence). Trimming cost V 2 bases and J 2 bases, with 9 bases left between them. The CDR3 runs 14 residues.

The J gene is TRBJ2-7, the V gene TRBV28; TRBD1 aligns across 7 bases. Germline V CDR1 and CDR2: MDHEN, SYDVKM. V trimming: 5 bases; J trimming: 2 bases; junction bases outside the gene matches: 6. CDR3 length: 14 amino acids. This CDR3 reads CASSLPGQPYEQYF. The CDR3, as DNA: TGTGCCAGCAGTCTCCCGGGACAGCCCTACGAGCAGTACTTC.

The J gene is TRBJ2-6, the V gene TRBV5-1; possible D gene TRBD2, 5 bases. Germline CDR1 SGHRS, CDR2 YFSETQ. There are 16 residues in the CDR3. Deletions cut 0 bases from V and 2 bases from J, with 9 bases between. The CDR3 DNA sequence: TGCGCCAGCAGCTTGGCCGGGGAAACTGGGGCCAACGTCCTGACTTTC. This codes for CASSLAGETGANVLTF.

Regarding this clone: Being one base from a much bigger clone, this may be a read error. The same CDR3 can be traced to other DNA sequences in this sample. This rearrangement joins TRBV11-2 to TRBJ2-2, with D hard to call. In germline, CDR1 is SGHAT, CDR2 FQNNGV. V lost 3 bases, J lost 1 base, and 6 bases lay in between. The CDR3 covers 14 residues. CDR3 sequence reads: CASSLDWNTGELFF. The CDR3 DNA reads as TGTGCCAGCAGCTTGGATTGGAACACCGGGGAGCTGTTTTTT.

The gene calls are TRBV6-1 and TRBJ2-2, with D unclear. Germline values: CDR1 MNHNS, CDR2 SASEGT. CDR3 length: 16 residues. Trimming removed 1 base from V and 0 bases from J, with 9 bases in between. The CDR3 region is CASSEGPGANTGELFF. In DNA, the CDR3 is TGTGCCAGCAGTGAAGGTCCAGGCGCGAACACCGGGGAGCTGTTTTTT.

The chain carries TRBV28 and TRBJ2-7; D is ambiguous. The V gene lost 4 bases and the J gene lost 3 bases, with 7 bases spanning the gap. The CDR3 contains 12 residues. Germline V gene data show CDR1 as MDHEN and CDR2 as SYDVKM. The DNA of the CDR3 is TGTGCCAGCAGTTCGACCCGCTACGAGCAGTACTTC. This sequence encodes CASSSTRYEQYF.

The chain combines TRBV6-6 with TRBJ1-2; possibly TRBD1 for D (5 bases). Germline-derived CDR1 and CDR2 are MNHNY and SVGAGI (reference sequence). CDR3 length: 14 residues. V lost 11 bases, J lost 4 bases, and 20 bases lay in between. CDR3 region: CASSAGPRAYGYTF. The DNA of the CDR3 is TGTGCCTCCTCAGCAGGGCCCAGGGCCTATGGCTACACCTTC.

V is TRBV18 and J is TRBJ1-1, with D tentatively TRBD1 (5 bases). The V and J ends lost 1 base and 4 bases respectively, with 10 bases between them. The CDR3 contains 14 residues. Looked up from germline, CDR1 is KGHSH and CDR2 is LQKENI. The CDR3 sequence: CASSPQGTSTEAFF. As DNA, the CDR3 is TGTGCCAGCTCACCACAGGGGACGTCCACTGAAGCTTTCTTT. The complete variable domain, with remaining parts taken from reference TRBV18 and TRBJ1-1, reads NAGVMQNPRHLVRRRGQEARLRCSPMKGHSHVYWYRQLPEEGLKFMVYLQKENIIDESGMPKERFSAEFPKEGPSILRIQQVVRGDSAAYFCASSPQGTSTEAFFGQGTRLTVV.

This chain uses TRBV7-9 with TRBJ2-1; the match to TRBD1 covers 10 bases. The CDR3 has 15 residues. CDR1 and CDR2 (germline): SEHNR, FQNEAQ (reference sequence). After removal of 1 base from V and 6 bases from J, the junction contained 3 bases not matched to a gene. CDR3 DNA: TGTGCCAGCAGCTTAGGGACAGGGGGAATCAATGAGCAGTTCTTC. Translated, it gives CASSLGTGGINEQFF.

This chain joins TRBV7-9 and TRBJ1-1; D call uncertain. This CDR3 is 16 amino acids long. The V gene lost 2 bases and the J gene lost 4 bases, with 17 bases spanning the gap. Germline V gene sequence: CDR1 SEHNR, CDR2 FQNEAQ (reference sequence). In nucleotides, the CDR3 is TGTGCCAGCAGCTTATGTTTCGACCGATGCATCACTGAAGCTTTCTTT. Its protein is CASSLCFDRCITEAFF.

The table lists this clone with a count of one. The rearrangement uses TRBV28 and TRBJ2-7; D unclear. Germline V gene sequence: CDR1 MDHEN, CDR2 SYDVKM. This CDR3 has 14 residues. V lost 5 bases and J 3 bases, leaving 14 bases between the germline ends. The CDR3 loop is CASSLGPPHYEQYF. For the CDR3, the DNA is TGTGCCAGCAGTCTGGGCCCTCCCCACTACGAGCAGTACTTC. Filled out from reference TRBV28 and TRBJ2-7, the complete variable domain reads DVKVTQSSRYLVKRTGEKVFLECVQDMDHENMFWYRQDPGLGLRLIYFSYDVKMKEKGDIPEGYSVSREKKERFSLILESASTNQTSMYLCASSLGPPHYEQYFGPGTRLTVT.

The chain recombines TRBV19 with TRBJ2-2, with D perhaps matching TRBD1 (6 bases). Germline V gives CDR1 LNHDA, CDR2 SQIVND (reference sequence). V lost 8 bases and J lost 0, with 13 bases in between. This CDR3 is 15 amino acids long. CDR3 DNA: TGTGCCAGTCGGGACAAGTCATCGAACACCGGGGAGCTGTTTTTT. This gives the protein CASRDKSSNTGELFF.

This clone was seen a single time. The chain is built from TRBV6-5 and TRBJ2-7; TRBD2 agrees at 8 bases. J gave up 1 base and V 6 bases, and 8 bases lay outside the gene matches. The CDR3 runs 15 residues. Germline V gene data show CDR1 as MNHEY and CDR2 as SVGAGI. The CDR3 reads CASSLGRGGSYEQYF. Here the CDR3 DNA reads TGTGCCAGCAGCCTTGGACGGGGGGGTTCCTACGAGCAGTACTTC.

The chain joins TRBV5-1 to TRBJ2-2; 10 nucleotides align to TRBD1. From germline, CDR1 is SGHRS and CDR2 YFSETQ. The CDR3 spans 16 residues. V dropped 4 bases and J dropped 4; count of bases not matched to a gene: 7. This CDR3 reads CASSPSGTGVTGELFF. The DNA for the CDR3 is TGCGCCAGCAGCCCCTCCGGGACAGGGGTCACCGGGGAGCTGTTTTTT. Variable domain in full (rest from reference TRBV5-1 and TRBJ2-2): KAGVTQTPRYLIKTRGQQVTLSCSPISGHRSVSWYQQTPGQGLQFLFEYFSETQRNKGNFPGRFSGRQFSNSRSEMNVSTLELGDSALYLCASSPSGTGVTGELFFGEGSRLTVL.

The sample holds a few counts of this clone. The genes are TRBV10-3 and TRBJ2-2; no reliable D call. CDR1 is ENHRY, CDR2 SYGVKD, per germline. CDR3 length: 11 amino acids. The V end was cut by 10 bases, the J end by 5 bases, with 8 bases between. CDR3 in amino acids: CATSQTGELFF. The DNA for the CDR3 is TGTGCCACGTCACAGACCGGGGAGCTGTTTTTT.

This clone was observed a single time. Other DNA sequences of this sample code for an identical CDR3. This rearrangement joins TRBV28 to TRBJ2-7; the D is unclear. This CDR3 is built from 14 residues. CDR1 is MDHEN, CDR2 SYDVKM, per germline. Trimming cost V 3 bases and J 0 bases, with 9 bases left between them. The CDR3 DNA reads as TGTGCCAGCAGTTTCCGGGTCAGCTCCTACGAGCAGTACTTC. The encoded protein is CASSFRVSSYEQYF.

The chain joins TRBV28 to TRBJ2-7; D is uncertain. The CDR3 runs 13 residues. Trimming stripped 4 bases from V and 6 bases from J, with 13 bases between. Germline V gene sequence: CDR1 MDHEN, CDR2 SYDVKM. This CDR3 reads CASSSYPPGEQYF. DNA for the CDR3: TGTGCCAGCAGTTCATACCCCCCCGGCGAGCAGTACTTC.

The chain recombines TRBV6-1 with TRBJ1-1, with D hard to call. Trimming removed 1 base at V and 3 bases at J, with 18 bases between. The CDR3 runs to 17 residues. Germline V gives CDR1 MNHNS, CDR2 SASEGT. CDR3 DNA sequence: TGTGCCAGCAGTGAAGTATTTGGTCGGGTAACGGACACTGAAGCTTTCTTT. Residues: CASSEVFGRVTDTEAFF.

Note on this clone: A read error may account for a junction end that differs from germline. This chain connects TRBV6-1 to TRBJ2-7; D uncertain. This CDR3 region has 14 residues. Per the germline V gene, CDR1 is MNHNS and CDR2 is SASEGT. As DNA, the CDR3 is TGTGCCAGCAGCGAAGCGAGGCTTTCCTACGAGCAGTACTTC. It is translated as CASSEARLSYEQYF.

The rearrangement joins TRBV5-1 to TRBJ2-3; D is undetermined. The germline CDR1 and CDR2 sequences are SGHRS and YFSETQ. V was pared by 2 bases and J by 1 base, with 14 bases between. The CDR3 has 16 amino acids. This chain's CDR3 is CASSFGILWGTDTQYF. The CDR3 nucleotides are TGCGCCAGCAGCTTTGGCATCCTTTGGGGCACAGATACGCAGTATTTT. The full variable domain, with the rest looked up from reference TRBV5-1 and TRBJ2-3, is KAGVTQTPRYLIKTRGQQVTLSCSPISGHRSVSWYQQTPGQGLQFLFEYFSETQRNKGNFPGRFSGRQFSNSRSEMNVSTLELGDSALYLCASSFGILWGTDTQYFGPGTRLTVL.

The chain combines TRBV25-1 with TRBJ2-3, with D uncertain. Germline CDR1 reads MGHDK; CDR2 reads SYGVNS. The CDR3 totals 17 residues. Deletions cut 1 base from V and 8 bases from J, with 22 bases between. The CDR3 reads CASSEWLRWPTFFTQYF. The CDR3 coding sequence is TGTGCCAGCAGTGAATGGCTTCGATGGCCCACCTTTTTTACGCAGTATTTT.

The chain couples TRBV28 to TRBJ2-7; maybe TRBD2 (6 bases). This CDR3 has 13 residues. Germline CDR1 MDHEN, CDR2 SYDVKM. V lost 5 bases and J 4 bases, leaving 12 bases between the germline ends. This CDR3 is CASSLTGTYEQYF. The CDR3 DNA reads TGTGCCAGCAGTCTCACTGGGACTTACGAGCAGTACTTC.

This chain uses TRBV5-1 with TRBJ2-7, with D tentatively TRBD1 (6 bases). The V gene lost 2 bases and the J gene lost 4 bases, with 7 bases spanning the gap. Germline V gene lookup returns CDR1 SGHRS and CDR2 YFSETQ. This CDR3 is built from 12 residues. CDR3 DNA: TGCGCCAGCAGCTTAAGGGGGTACGAGCAGTACTTC. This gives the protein CASSLRGYEQYF.

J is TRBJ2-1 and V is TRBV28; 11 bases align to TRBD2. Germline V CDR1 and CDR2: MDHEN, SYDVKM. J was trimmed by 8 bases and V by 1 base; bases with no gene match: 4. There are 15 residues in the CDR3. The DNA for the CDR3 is TGTGCCAGCAGTTTATCGGCTAGCGGGAGGCATGAGCAGTTCTTC. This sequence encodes CASSLSASGRHEQFF.

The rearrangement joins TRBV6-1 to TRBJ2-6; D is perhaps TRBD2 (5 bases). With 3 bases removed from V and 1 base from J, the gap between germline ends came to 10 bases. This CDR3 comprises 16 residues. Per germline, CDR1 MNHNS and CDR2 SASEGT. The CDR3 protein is CASSEIRGSGANVLTF. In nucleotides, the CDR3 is TGTGCCAGCAGTGAGATCCGGGGATCTGGGGCCAACGTCCTGACTTTC.